Below, 4 T cell receptor beta chains from the same sample are listed, as sequenced in a study of cytomegalovirus exposure and HLA in healthy donors. Use of 60 Vbeta and 13 Jbeta primers characterized the PCR. The repertoire was sequenced with immunoSEQ multiplex PCR; TCRdb's copy has only in-frame clones and lacks some. This sample has approximately 90,000 clones, with around 77% found just once. The specimen sequenced was PBMCs. The receptors shown here come from a man aged 25 to 40 in good health and CMV-seronegative.

The chain couples TRBV9 to TRBJ2-5; D might be TRBD1 (6 bases). The DNA matches TRBJ2-7 better at its end, which makes the J call doubtful. Looked up from germline, CDR1 is SGDLS and CDR2 is YYNGEE. CDR3 length: 14 residues. CDR3 residues: CASSERDNTYEQYF. In DNA form, the CDR3 reads TGTGCCAGCAGCGAGAGGGACAACACCTACGAGCAGTACTTC.

This chain uses TRBV27 with TRBJ1-1, with TRBD1 identical over 9 bases. The CDR3 has 15 amino acids. J lost 5 bases, V lost 5 bases, and 9 bases had no gene match. Looked up from germline, CDR1 is MNHEY and CDR2 is SMNVEV (reference sequence). CDR3 in DNA: TGTGCCAGCAGTGGTCCGAACAGGGGGCAAACTGAAGCTTTCTTT. It yields the protein CASSGPNRGQTEAFF.

The chain carries TRBV7-2 and TRBJ2-5; 10 positions match TRBD2. The J call may be in error: the DNA end matches TRBJ2-7 better. The germline V gene has CDR1 SGHTA and CDR2 FQGNSA. This CDR3 spans 15 amino acids. The CDR3 region is CASSHGLAELYEQYF. The CDR3 coding sequence is TGTGCCAGCAGCCACGGACTAGCGGAACTCTACGAGCAGTACTTC.

The rearrangement links TRBV7-9 to TRBJ1-4, with 8 positions matching TRBD1. This CDR3 has 18 amino acids. Germline loops: CDR1 SEHNR, CDR2 FQNEAQ (reference sequence). Losses at the gene ends were 5 bases for V and 1 base for J; bases not matched to a gene: 12. The CDR3 reads CASSPQGEVAGTNEKLFF. CDR3 in DNA: TGTGCCAGCAGCCCACAGGGGGAGGTCGCTGGAACTAATGAAAAACTGTTTTTT.